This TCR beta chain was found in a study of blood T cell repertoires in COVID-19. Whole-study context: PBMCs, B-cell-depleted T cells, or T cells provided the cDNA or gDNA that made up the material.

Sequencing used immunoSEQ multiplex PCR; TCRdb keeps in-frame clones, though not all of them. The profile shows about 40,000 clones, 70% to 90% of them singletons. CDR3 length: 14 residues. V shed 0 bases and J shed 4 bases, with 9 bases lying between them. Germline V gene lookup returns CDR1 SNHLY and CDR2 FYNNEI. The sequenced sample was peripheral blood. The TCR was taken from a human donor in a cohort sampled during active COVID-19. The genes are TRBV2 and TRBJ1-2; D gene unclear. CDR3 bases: TGTGCCAGCAGTGAAGCGCGGGCTGGCTATGGCTACACCTTC. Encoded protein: CASSEARAGYGYTF.